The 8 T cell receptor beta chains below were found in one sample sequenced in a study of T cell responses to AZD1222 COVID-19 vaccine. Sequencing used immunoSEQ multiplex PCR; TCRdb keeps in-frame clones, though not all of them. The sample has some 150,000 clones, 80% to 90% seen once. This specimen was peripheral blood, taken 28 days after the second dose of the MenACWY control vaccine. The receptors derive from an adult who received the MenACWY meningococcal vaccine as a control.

The CDR3 DNA sequence: TGTGCCAGCATCCACGACGGCGAGGCAGCCTATAATTCACCCCTCCACTTT. Its translation is CASIHDGEAAYNSPLHF. V gene TRBV28 combines with J gene TRBJ1-6; D gene unclear. CDR1 and CDR2 (germline): MDHEN, SYDVKM. V was shortened by 7 bases and J by 2 bases, with 18 bases between the two germline ends. The CDR3 contains 17 residues. Full variable domain (outside the CDR3, taken from reference TRBV28 and TRBJ1-6): DVKVTQSSRYLVKRTGEKVFLECVQDMDHENMFWYRQDPGLGLRLIYFSYDVKMKEKGDIPEGYSVSREKKERFSLILESASTNQTSMYLCASIHDGEAAYNSPLHFGNGTRLTVT.

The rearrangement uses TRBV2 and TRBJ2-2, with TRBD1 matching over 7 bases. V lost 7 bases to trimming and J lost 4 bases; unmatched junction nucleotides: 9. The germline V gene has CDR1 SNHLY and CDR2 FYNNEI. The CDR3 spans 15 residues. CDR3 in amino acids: CASNPTGLGTGELFF. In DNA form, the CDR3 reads TGTGCCAGCAATCCGACAGGGCTGGGCACCGGGGAGCTGTTTTTT.

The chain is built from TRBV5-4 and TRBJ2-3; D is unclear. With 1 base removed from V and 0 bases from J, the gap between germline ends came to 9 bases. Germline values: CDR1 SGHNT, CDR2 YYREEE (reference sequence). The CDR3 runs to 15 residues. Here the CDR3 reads CASSLFGSSTDTQYF. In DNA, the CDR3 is TGTGCCAGCAGCTTGTTCGGAAGTAGCACAGATACGCAGTATTTT.

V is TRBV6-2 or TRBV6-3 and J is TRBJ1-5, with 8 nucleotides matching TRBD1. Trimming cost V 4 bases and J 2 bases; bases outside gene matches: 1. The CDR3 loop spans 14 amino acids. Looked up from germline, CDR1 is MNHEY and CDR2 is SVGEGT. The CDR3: CASSSDRGNQPQHF. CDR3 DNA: TGTGCCAGCAGTTCGGACAGGGGCAATCAGCCCCAGCATTTT.

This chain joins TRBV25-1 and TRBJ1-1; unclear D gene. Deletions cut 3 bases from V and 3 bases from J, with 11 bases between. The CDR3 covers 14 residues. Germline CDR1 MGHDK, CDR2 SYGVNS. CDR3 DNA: TGTGCCAGCAGTGAGATGAGAGTGGACACTGAAGCTTTCTTT. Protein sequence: CASSEMRVDTEAFF.

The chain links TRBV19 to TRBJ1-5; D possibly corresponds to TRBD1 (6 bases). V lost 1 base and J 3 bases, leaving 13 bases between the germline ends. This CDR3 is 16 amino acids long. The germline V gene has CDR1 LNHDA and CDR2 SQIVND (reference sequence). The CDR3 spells CASSIARTVFNQPQHF. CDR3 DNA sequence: TGTGCCAGTAGTATAGCACGGACAGTATTCAATCAGCCCCAGCATTTT.

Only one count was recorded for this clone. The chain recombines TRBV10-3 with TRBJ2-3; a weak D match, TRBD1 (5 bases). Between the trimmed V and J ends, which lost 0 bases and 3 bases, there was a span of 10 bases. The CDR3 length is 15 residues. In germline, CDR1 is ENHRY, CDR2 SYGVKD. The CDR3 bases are TGTGCCATCAGTGAGTCGGTCTCAGGGACAGATACGCAGTATTTT. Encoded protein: CAISESVSGTDTQYF.

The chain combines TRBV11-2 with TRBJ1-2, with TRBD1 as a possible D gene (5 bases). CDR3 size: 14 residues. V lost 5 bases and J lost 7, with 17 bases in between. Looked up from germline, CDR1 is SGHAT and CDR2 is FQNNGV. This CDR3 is CASSHVDSRGGYTF. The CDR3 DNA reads TGTGCCAGCAGCCACGTCGACAGTAGGGGTGGCTACACCTTC.